The 13 T cell receptor beta chains below come from one sample, sequenced in a study of blood T cell repertoires in COVID-19. Clones were sequenced by immunoSEQ multiplex PCR, and TCRdb holds only the in-frame ones, with some missing. There are about 300,000 clones in the sample; 85% occur only once, and 2% to 3% lies in the top ten. Input material: PBMCs or T cells enriched from blood (not recorded which). The receptors were sampled from a woman aged 45-60 years who had recovered from COVID-19.

The chain couples TRBV19 to TRBJ2-1; weak D call: TRBD2 (5 bases). CDR1 is LNHDA and CDR2 is SQIVND in the germline V gene (reference sequence). The CDR3 spans 15 residues. V lost 3 bases and J 3 bases, leaving 12 bases between the germline ends. The CDR3, as DNA: TGTGCCAGTAGTATGGACTGGTCCCTCTACAATGAGCAGTTCTTC. It yields the protein CASSMDWSLYNEQFF.

This sequence joins TRBV5-1 and TRBJ1-2; 9 positions match TRBD1. The CDR3 covers 15 residues. The trim removed 4 bases at V and 1 base at J, leaving 5 bases unmatched. The germline V gene encodes CDR1 SGHRS and CDR2 YFSETQ. CDR3 residues: CASSQGTGLNYGYTF. The CDR3 DNA follows: TGCGCCAGCAGCCAAGGGACAGGGCTTAACTATGGCTACACCTTC.

The CDR3 DNA reads TGTGCCAGCAGCTTGAGTGGGGCCAACGTCCTGACTTTC. Protein sequence: CASSLSGANVLTF. This chain uses TRBV11-3 with TRBJ2-6; no firm D call. Germline lookup yields CDR1 SGHNT and CDR2 YENEEA. CDR3 size: 13 residues. V shed 3 bases and J shed 3 bases, with 3 bases lying between them.

V is TRBV19 and J is TRBJ2-5, with a tentative D call TRBD2 (7 bases). CDR3 length equals 14 residues. The ends were cut back, 3 bases at V and 5 bases at J, with 13 bases in the middle. Germline CDR1 and CDR2: LNHDA and SQIVND (reference sequence). The CDR3 coding sequence is TGTGCCAGTAGTATGGGGGGGGGCCAGGAGACCCAGTACTTC. This gives the protein CASSMGGGQETQYF. Supplemented by reference TRBV19 and TRBJ2-5, the full variable domain reads DGGITQSPKYLFRKEGQNVTLSCEQNLNHDAMYWYRQDPGQGLRLIYYSQIVNDFQKGDIAEGYSVSREKKESFPLTVTSAQKNPTAFYLCASSMGGGQETQYFGPGTRLLVL.

This clone was seen once. The V gene is TRBV6-5, the J gene TRBJ2-1, with D unresolved. Germline lookup yields CDR1 MNHEY and CDR2 SVGAGI. CDR3 length: 14 residues. V was pared by 5 bases and J by 3 bases, with 11 bases between. The CDR3: CASSRTQDYNEQFF. The CDR3 DNA sequence: TGTGCCAGCAGTCGCACCCAGGACTACAATGAGCAGTTCTTC.

This sequence joins TRBV6-6 and TRBJ1-6; D is possibly TRBD1 (5 bases). This CDR3 comprises 14 residues. The germline V gene has CDR1 MNHNY and CDR2 SVGAGI (reference sequence). The V end lost 4 bases, the J end lost 8 bases, and 12 bases lay between the germline ends. The CDR3 sequence is CASSSVQDYSPLHF. The CDR3 DNA is TGTGCCAGCAGTTCAGTACAGGATTATTCACCCCTCCACTTT.

V is TRBV30 and J is TRBJ1-2; no firm D call. V shed 0 bases and J shed 8 bases, with 7 bases lying between them. The germline CDR1 and CDR2 sequences are GTSNPN and SVGIG (reference sequence). This CDR3 contains 11 residues. For the CDR3, the DNA is TGTGCCTGGAGTGTGGTCGCGGGCTACACCTTC. This encodes CAWSVVAGYTF.

This chain uses TRBV20-1 with TRBJ1-1, with TRBD1 matching 7 bases. V dropped 3 bases and J dropped 0; count of bases not matched to a gene: 7. Per germline, CDR1 DFQATT and CDR2 SNEGSKA (reference sequence). The CDR3 runs 15 residues. CDR3 amino acids: CSASQTGTMNTEAFF. CDR3 bases: TGCAGTGCTAGTCAGACAGGGACAATGAACACTGAAGCTTTCTTT.

A single count supports this clone. The J gene is TRBJ1-2, the V gene TRBV30; D ambiguous. This CDR3 has 14 amino acids. V was clipped by 3 bases and J by 4 bases, with 15 bases between them. Germline assignment: CDR1 GTSNPN and CDR2 SVGIG (reference sequence). The CDR3 reads CAWRWQLGSYGYTF. The CDR3 coding sequence is TGTGCCTGGAGATGGCAGTTAGGGAGCTATGGCTACACCTTC.

V usage is TRBV4-2 and J usage is TRBJ1-4; D not resolved. Trimming stripped 4 bases from V and 4 bases from J, with 13 bases between. The CDR3 loop spans 15 amino acids. In germline, CDR1 is LGHNA, CDR2 YNFKEQ. The CDR3 DNA reads as TGTGCCAGCAGCCTGCTTGAGGGAGTTAATGAAAAACTGTTTTTT. It codes for CASSLLEGVNEKLFF.

The chain is built from TRBV28 and TRBJ1-4, with D possibly being TRBD1 (5 bases). Germline assignment: CDR1 MDHEN and CDR2 SYDVKM. The CDR3 runs to 15 residues. Trimming shortened V by 4 bases and J by 9 bases, and 18 bases separated the two germline ends. DNA for the CDR3: TGTGCCAGCAGTTCTCCCTCGCAGGGAGGCAAAAAACTGTTTTTT. Translating it yields CASSSPSQGGKKLFF. The whole variable domain, filled in from reference TRBV28 and TRBJ1-4, reads DVKVTQSSRYLVKRTGEKVFLECVQDMDHENMFWYRQDPGLGLRLIYFSYDVKMKEKGDIPEGYSVSREKKERFSLILESASTNQTSMYLCASSSPSQGGKKLFFGSGTQLSVL.

The chain recombines TRBV7-3 with TRBJ2-2; D might be TRBD1 (5 bases). The CDR3 runs to 14 residues. The ends were cut back, 4 bases at V and 4 bases at J, with 10 bases in the middle. The germline gives CDR1 SGHTA, CDR2 FQGTGA. For the CDR3, the DNA is TGTGCCAGCAGCTCAGACAGACTCACCGGGGAGCTGTTTTTT. This gives the protein CASSSDRLTGELFF. The full variable domain, with the rest looked up from reference TRBV7-3 and TRBJ2-2, is GAGVSQTPSNKVTEKGKYVELRCDPISGHTALYWYRQSLGQGPEFLIYFQGTGAADDSGLPNDRFFAVRPEGSVSTLKIQRTERGDSAVYLCASSSDRLTGELFFGEGSRLTVL.

The genes are TRBV2 and TRBJ2-2; 10 bases map to TRBD1. This CDR3 is 15 amino acids long. CDR1 and CDR2 (germline): SNHLY, FYNNEI. V was pared by 4 bases and J by 5 bases, with 4 bases of the junction left unmatched. The CDR3 here is CASSAGTGATGELFF. CDR3 DNA sequence: TGTGCCAGCAGTGCCGGGACAGGGGCGACCGGGGAGCTGTTTTTT.